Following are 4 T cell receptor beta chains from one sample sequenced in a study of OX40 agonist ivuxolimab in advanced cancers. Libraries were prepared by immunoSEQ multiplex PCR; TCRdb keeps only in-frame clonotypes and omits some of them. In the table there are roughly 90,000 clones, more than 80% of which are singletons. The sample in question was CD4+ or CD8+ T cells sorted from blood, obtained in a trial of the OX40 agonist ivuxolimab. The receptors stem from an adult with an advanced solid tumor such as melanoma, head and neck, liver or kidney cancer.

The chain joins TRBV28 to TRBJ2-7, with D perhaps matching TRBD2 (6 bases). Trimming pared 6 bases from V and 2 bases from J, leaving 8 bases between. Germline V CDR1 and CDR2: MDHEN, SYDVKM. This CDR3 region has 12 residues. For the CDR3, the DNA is TGTGCCAGCAGCCGCGGGGCCTACGAGCAGTACGTC. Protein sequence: CASSRGAYEQYV.

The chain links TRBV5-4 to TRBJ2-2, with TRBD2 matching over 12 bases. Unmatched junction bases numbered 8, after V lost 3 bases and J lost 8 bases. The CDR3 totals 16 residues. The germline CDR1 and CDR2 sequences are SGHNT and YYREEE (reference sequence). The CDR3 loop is CASSSLAGGQAGELFF. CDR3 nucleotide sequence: TGTGCCAGCAGCTCCCTAGCGGGGGGGCAGGCTGGGGAGCTGTTTTTT.

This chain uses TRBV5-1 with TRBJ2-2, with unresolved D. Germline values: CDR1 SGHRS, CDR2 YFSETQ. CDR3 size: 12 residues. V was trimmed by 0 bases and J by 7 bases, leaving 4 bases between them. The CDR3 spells CASSLGVGELFF. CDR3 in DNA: TGCGCCAGCAGCTTGGGGGTCGGGGAGCTGTTTTTT.

This CDR3 is CASSPTRDRQKWETSDQPQHF. Here the CDR3 DNA reads TGTGCCAGCAGCCCAACCCGGGACAGGCAGAAGTGGGAGACCTCCGATCAGCCCCAGCATTTT. The chain has TRBV7-6 and TRBJ1-5; 8 nucleotides match TRBD1. The CDR3 totals 21 residues. The junction had 26 bases not matched to a gene; V was cut back by 5 bases and J by 5 bases. CDR1 is SGHVS, CDR2 FNYEAQ, per germline.